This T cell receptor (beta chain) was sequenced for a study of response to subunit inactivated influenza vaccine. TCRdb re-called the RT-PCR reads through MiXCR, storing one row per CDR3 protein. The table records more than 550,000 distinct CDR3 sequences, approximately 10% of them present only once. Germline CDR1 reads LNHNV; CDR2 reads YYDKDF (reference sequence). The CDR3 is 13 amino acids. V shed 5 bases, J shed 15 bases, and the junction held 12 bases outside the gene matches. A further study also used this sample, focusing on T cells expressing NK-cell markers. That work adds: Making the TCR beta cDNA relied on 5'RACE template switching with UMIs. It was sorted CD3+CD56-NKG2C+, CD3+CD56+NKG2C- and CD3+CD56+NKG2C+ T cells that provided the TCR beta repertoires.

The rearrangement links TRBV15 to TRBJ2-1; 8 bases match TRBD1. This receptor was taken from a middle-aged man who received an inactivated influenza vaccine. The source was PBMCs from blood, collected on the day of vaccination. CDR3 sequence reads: CATSGGPGTGLFF. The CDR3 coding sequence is TGTGCCACCAGCGGCGGACCCGGGACAGGTTTGTTCTTC. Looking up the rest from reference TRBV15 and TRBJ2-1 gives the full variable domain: DAMVIQNPRYQVTQFGKPVTLSCSQTLNHNVMYWYQQKSSQAPKLLFHYYDKDFNNEADTPDNFQSRRPNTSFCFLDIRSPGLGDTAMYLCATSGGPGTGLFFGPGTRLTVL.